The entry that follows covers one T cell receptor (beta chain) sequence. The sample comes from a study of T cell repertoires in cytomegalovirus infection. In TCRdb, the reads were re-called with MiXCR into one record per CDR3 protein. The sample yields some 680,000 distinct CDR3 sequences, 35% to 40% seen once. The germline CDR1 and CDR2 sequences are SNHLY and FYNNEI. V lost 6 bases, J lost 4 bases, and 15 bases lay in between. There are 14 residues in the CDR3. The source material was PBMCs. The chain links TRBV2 to TRBJ2-5; D may be TRBD1 (5 bases). The receptor comes from a human donor in good health (CMV status not recorded). Some clones in this sample may be carry-over from other donors' samples. This CDR3 is CASSVQDRPETQYF. CDR3 DNA: TGTGCCAGCAGCGTCCAAGACAGACCAGAGACCCAGTACTTC. Complete variable domain (other parts from reference TRBV2 and TRBJ2-5): EPEVTQTPSHQVTQMGQEVILRCVPISNHLYFYWYRQILGQKVEFLVSFYNNEISEKSEIFDDQFSVERPDGSNFTLKIRSTKLEDSAMYFCASSVQDRPETQYFGPGTRLLVL.